These 30 T cell receptor beta chains were all obtained from the same sample, sequenced in a study of blood T cell repertoires in COVID-19 (dated by TCRdb to the early 2020s). The library was generated by the immunoSEQ multiplex PCR assay. The source is immuneACCESS, and TCRdb retained only in-frame sequences with V and J called. Part of the clones is not carried over; for the studies checked, unresolved V genes explain less than half of this, and the remainder is unexplained. Here the sample has about 150,000 clones; about 80% occur a single time. The biggest ten clones account for 12% of the sample. Sequencing used peripheral blood. Every receptor here comes from a woman in her sixties with COVID-19, enrolled during active disease.

The genes are TRBV7-3 and TRBJ1-2; D is possibly TRBD1 (6 bases). The V end was cut by 5 bases, the J end by 4 bases, with 17 bases between. The germline CDR1 and CDR2 sequences are SGHTA and FQGTGA. The CDR3 has 15 residues. DNA for the CDR3: TGTGCCAGCAGCCCCTCCGGGGGGGCAGGCTATGGCTACACCTTC. Its protein is CASSPSGGAGYGYTF.

This clone was picked up a small number of times. The chain recombines TRBV5-1 with TRBJ1-1; TRBD1 matches at 10 bases. V dropped 9 bases and J dropped 1; count of bases not matched to a gene: 3. The CDR3 has 13 residues. CDR1 and CDR2 from the germline V gene are SGHRS and YFSETQ. The CDR3 loop reads CATRTGGNTEAFF. The CDR3 DNA is TGCGCCACTAGGACAGGGGGGAACACTGAAGCTTTCTTT.

The chain joins TRBV5-1 to TRBJ1-4; perhaps TRBD1 as D (6 bases). Trimming took 0 bases from V and 11 from J, leaving 17 bases between them. The CDR3 totals 15 residues. The germline gives CDR1 SGHRS, CDR2 YFSETQ. CDR3 loop: CASSLATDAGGKLFF. The CDR3 DNA sequence: TGCGCCAGCAGCTTGGCCACAGACGCGGGGGGCAAACTGTTTTTT.

In DNA form, the CDR3 reads TGTGCCAGCAGCCAAGGAGACCAGGGGCGGAGTGAAAAACTGTTTTTT. Protein: CASSQGDQGRSEKLFF. The chain links TRBV3-1 (or the pseudogene TRBV3-2) to TRBJ1-4, with D perhaps TRBD1 (6 bases). The CDR3 is 16 residues long. CDR1 is LGHDT and CDR2 is YNNKEL in the germline V gene (reference sequence). V lost 1 base, J lost 7 bases, and 16 bases lay in between.

The rearrangement joins TRBV9 to TRBJ2-1; 11 bases line up with TRBD2. Trimming removed 0 bases from V and 3 bases from J; junction bases left unmatched: 11. The CDR3 spans 19 residues. CDR1 SGDLS and CDR2 YYNGEE come from the germline V gene. CDR3 DNA sequence: TGTGCCAGCAGCGTAGCCACCCTGCCTAGCGGGAGGTTCTACAATGAGCAGTTCTTC. Translation gives CASSVATLPSGRFYNEQFF.

CDR3 DNA: TGTGCCAGCAGCTTACAGCTCCTTGGGAGGAAATACAATGAGCAGTTCTTC. Amino acids: CASSLQLLGRKYNEQFF. The V call is TRBV7-8, the J call TRBJ2-1; the D gene is possibly TRBD2 (6 bases). Germline V gives CDR1 SGHVS, CDR2 FQNEAQ. Trimming removed 2 bases from V and 4 bases from J, with 18 bases in between. There are 17 residues in the CDR3.

The V and J genes are TRBV5-8 and TRBJ2-2, with D perhaps matching TRBD1 (6 bases). The length of the CDR3 is 14 residues. V was shortened by 5 bases and J by 3 bases, with 11 bases between the two germline ends. CDR1 is SGHTS, CDR2 YDEGEE, per germline. The DNA of the CDR3 is TGTGCCAGCAGATCGGACAGATACACCGGGGAGCTGTTTTTT. This gives the protein CASRSDRYTGELFF.

This chain joins TRBV30 and TRBJ1-2; tentative D call: TRBD1 (6 bases). Trimming cost V 4 bases and J 3 bases, with 30 bases left between them. The CDR3 extends over 19 amino acids. Germline CDR1 reads GTSNPN; CDR2 reads SVGIG (reference sequence). The CDR3 region has the DNA TGTGCCTGGACGAAGGGGGTGGGCCCTACTACATGGTTTTACTATGGCTACACCTTC. This translates into CAWTKGVGPTTWFYYGYTF.

The chain uses TRBV4-2 and TRBJ2-3; 10 bases align to TRBD2. Germline V gene sequence: CDR1 LGHNA, CDR2 YNFKEQ. V shed 0 bases and J 5 bases; nucleotides not matched to a gene: 11. The CDR3 runs 18 residues. The CDR3, as DNA: TGTGCCAGCAGCCAAGATTGGAGCGGGAGGGCCAGGGGAGATACGCAGTATTTT. Protein: CASSQDWSGRARGDTQYF.

V is TRBV6-5 and J is TRBJ1-4; possibly TRBD1 for D (6 bases). Trimming removed 7 bases from V and 11 bases from J, with 17 bases in between. CDR1 is MNHEY and CDR2 is SVGAGI in the germline V gene. The CDR3 consists of 13 residues. CDR3 in amino acids: CASNAAGGHKLFF. The CDR3 DNA follows: TGTGCCAGCAACGCGGCGGGGGGGCATAAACTGTTTTTT.

The chain recombines TRBV6-2 or TRBV6-3 with TRBJ1-1; no firm D call. The germline V gene has CDR1 MNHEY and CDR2 SVGEGT. The CDR3 has 14 residues. Trimming left V 0 bases short and J 11 bases short, with 16 bases between. The CDR3 DNA reads as TGTGCCAGCAGTTACTCCCGGGGTGGAGGGAATGCTTTCTTT. Its protein product is CASSYSRGGGNAFF.

This chain connects TRBV7-8 to TRBJ1-5, with D uncertain. CDR1 and CDR2 (germline): SGHVS, FQNEAQ. The CDR3 runs to 16 residues. V was pared by 2 bases and J by 0 bases, with 11 bases between. This chain's CDR3 is CASSLMSGYSNQPQHF. The CDR3 nucleotides read TGTGCCAGCAGCTTAATGTCAGGATATAGCAATCAGCCCCAGCATTTT.

The rearrangement uses TRBV2 and TRBJ1-5; D call uncertain. Germline loops: CDR1 SNHLY, CDR2 FYNNEI. This CDR3 is 13 amino acids long. V was shortened by 6 bases and J by 0 bases, with 6 bases between the two germline ends. The CDR3 protein is CASRQNSNQPQHF. The CDR3 coding sequence is TGTGCCAGCAGACAGAATAGCAATCAGCCCCAGCATTTT.

The V gene is TRBV3-1 (or the pseudogene TRBV3-2), the J gene TRBJ1-5, with unresolved D. Looked up from germline, CDR1 is LGHDT and CDR2 is YNNKEL (reference sequence). This CDR3 is 14 amino acids long. V was pared by 2 bases and J by 4 bases, with 9 bases between. This CDR3 is CASSQMNSNQPQHF. CDR3 sequence (DNA): TGTGCCAGCAGCCAAATGAACAGTAATCAGCCCCAGCATTTT.

In its sample, this clone was seen many times. This rearrangement joins TRBV5-1 to TRBJ1-1; no firm D call. The germline CDR1 and CDR2 sequences are SGHRS and YFSETQ. This CDR3 region has 15 residues. Trimming removed 0 bases from V and 1 base from J, with 10 bases in between. The CDR3 loop is CASSLEISGNTEAFF. The DNA for the CDR3 is TGCGCCAGCAGCTTGGAGATTTCAGGGAACACTGAAGCTTTCTTT.

This clone was observed a single time. This sequence joins TRBV4-1 and TRBJ1-4; D is uncertain. V shed 1 base and J shed 5 bases, with 11 bases lying between them. CDR3 length: 15 residues. Germline CDR1 and CDR2: MGHRA and YSYEKL. DNA for the CDR3: TGCGCCAGCAGCCAAGTCCGCCAGTCAAATGAAAAACTGTTTTTT. Amino acid sequence: CASSQVRQSNEKLFF.

V and J are TRBV3-1 (or the pseudogene TRBV3-2) and TRBJ2-5; 7 nucleotides align to TRBD1. V was pared by 3 bases and J by 0 bases, with 7 bases of the junction left unmatched. Germline CDR1 LGHDT, CDR2 YNNKEL (reference sequence). This CDR3 contains 16 residues. The CDR3 sequence is CASSHSYRGNQETQYF. The CDR3 DNA reads TGTGCCAGCAGCCATAGCTACAGGGGAAACCAAGAGACCCAGTACTTC.

The chain carries TRBV19 and TRBJ2-1; D is possibly TRBD1 (6 bases). The V gene's germline CDR1 is LNHDA and CDR2 SQIVND (reference sequence). V lost 5 bases and J 4 bases, leaving 12 bases between the germline ends. This CDR3 contains 14 residues. The CDR3 is CASSPRTDYNEQFF. CDR3 DNA sequence: TGTGCCAGTAGTCCCCGGACAGATTACAATGAGCAGTTCTTC. The whole variable domain, remainder taken from reference TRBV19 and TRBJ2-1, is DGGITQSPKYLFRKEGQNVTLSCEQNLNHDAMYWYRQDPGQGLRLIYYSQIVNDFQKGDIAEGYSVSREKKESFPLTVTSAQKNPTAFYLCASSPRTDYNEQFFGPGTRLTVL.

The V call is TRBV19, the J call TRBJ1-6; D remains ambiguous. CDR1 and CDR2 from the germline V gene are LNHDA and SQIVND (reference sequence). The CDR3 contains 14 residues. The V end was cut by 3 bases, the J end by 4 bases, with 7 bases between. In DNA, the CDR3 is TGTGCCAGTAGTATTTTACGGTATAATTCACCCCTCCACTTT. As protein: CASSILRYNSPLHF.

The CDR3 DNA follows: TGTGCCAGCAGCTTTCCCGGAGATAATTCACCCCTCCACTTT. It translates to CASSFPGDNSPLHF. This chain connects TRBV7-2 to TRBJ1-6, with D uncertain. Trimming cost V 3 bases and J 5 bases, with 8 bases left between them. CDR1 and CDR2 from the germline V gene are SGHTA and FQGNSA. The CDR3 consists of 14 residues.

The chain joins TRBV19 to TRBJ1-5, with a weak D call TRBD1 (5 bases). Trimming left V 7 bases short and J 3 bases short, with 19 bases between. CDR1 LNHDA and CDR2 SQIVND come from the germline V gene (reference sequence). The CDR3 is 16 residues long. CDR3 nucleotide sequence: TGTGCCAGTACCCCCCTTGGAGGGGCCACCAATCAGCCCCAGCATTTT. Translating it yields CASTPLGGATNQPQHF.

The V gene is TRBV18, the J gene TRBJ2-5, with D perhaps matching TRBD2 (6 bases). Trimming cost V 4 bases and J 5 bases, with 14 bases left between them. Germline values: CDR1 KGHSH, CDR2 LQKENI. This CDR3 comprises 14 residues. The CDR3 is CASSQSGGWETQYF. Here the CDR3 DNA reads TGTGCCAGCTCACAGTCCGGGGGTTGGGAGACCCAGTACTTC. The variable domain in full, completed from reference TRBV18 and TRBJ2-5, reads NAGVMQNPRHLVRRRGQEARLRCSPMKGHSHVYWYRQLPEEGLKFMVYLQKENIIDESGMPKERFSAEFPKEGPSILRIQQVVRGDSAAYFCASSQSGGWETQYFGPGTRLLVL.

V usage is TRBV5-1 and J usage is TRBJ1-1; TRBD1 agrees at 9 bases. The germline V gene encodes CDR1 SGHRS and CDR2 YFSETQ. With 7 bases clipped from V and 2 bases from J, the junction kept 3 bases outside the gene matches. The CDR3 contains 13 residues. The CDR3 sequence: CASGDRVNTEAFF. The DNA for the CDR3 is TGCGCCAGCGGGGACAGGGTTAACACTGAAGCTTTCTTT.

The CDR3 nucleotides read TGCGCCAGCAGCCAAGAAATCTCCTCCGGGTCTGGAAACACCATATATTTT. Protein product: CASSQEISSGSGNTIYF. The chain combines TRBV4-1 with TRBJ1-3; D is undetermined. Germline CDR1 MGHRA, CDR2 YSYEKL. V was cut by 0 bases and J by 1 base, with 13 bases left in between. The CDR3 length is 17 residues.

This clone appeared a few times. The rearrangement links TRBV7-8 to TRBJ1-4; D unclear. Looked up from germline, CDR1 is SGHVS and CDR2 is FQNEAQ. The CDR3 runs 16 residues. V lost 9 bases and J lost 5, with 22 bases in between. CDR3 amino acids: CARESCYRPKNEKLFF. DNA of the CDR3: TGTGCCAGAGAAAGTTGTTACCGCCCTAAGAATGAAAAACTGTTTTTT.

V gene TRBV6-5 combines with J gene TRBJ1-1; 10 nucleotides line up with TRBD1. V dropped 6 bases and J dropped 10; count of bases not matched to a gene: 14. The CDR3 extends over 15 amino acids. Germline V gene lookup returns CDR1 MNHEY and CDR2 SVGAGI. The CDR3 DNA sequence: TGTGCCAGCAGGACCTCCGGGACAGGGGCGACATCAGCTTTCTTT. Protein product: CASRTSGTGATSAFF.

Concerning this clone itself: The same CDR3 can be traced to other DNA sequences in this sample. The chain has TRBV5-1 and TRBJ1-1; D may be TRBD1 (5 bases). Germline V lookup: CDR1 SGHRS, CDR2 YFSETQ. This CDR3 contains 14 residues. V lost 0 bases and J lost 1, with 7 bases in between. This CDR3 is CASSLAGQNTEAFF. The CDR3 coding sequence is TGCGCCAGCAGCTTGGCCGGACAGAACACTGAAGCTTTCTTT.

The gene calls are TRBV4-2 and TRBJ1-1; tentative D call: TRBD1 (5 bases). There are 15 residues in the CDR3. Germline V gene data show CDR1 as LGHNA and CDR2 as YNFKEQ. V was cut by 4 bases and J by 5 bases, with 17 bases left in between. The CDR3 DNA reads as TGTGCCAGCAGCCTTACCCGGACGGGGGTGACTGAAGCTTTCTTT. This codes for CASSLTRTGVTEAFF.

The V call is TRBV7-9, the J call TRBJ2-3; 9 positions match TRBD2. Per the germline V gene, CDR1 is SEHNR and CDR2 is FQNEAQ (reference sequence). CDR3 length equals 18 residues. V was clipped by 1 base and J by 3 bases; unmatched bases: 11. As DNA, the CDR3 is TGTGCCAGCAGCTTAGGGCGGGGACTAGCTCGGTGGACAGATACGCAGTATTTT. Its protein product is CASSLGRGLARWTDTQYF.

The CDR3 here is CASSRWTGGDNEQFF. Here the CDR3 DNA reads TGTGCCAGCAGCCGCTGGACAGGGGGAGACAATGAGCAGTTCTTC. The chain joins TRBV3-1 (or the pseudogene TRBV3-2) to TRBJ2-1; 10 nucleotides agree with TRBD1. This CDR3 is built from 15 residues. V lost 4 bases and J lost 5; bases outside the gene matches: 5. CDR1 and CDR2 from the germline V gene are LGHDT and YNNKEL (reference sequence).